The rows below give T cell receptor beta chains drawn from one sample of a study of blood T cell repertoires in COVID-19. Sequencing used immunoSEQ multiplex PCR; TCRdb keeps in-frame clones, though not all of them. The sample records fewer than 120,000 clones, 88% being singletons. Material: peripheral blood. Every receptor here comes from a woman between 45 and 60 years old with acute or convalescent COVID-19. Each CDR3 is given with its conserved first and last residue. The order of the fields is V gene, J gene, clone size, D gene, CDR3 protein, CDR3 DNA. A D gene is named only where the DNA matches it firmly. Rows may omit the clone size; those that give it use once, few, many or a size class.

>TRBV19|TRBJ1-1|NA|NA
CASSNRQGNTEAFF
TGTGCCAGTAGTAATCGCCAGGGTAACACTGAAGCTTTCTTT
>TRBV20-1|TRBJ1-2|NA|NA
CSAEEEGYTF
TGCAGTGCTGAAGAGGAGGGCTACACCTTC
>TRBV5-4|TRBJ2-1|NA|NA
CASSLELGAGGEQFF
TGTGCCAGCAGCTTGGAACTTGGGGCCGGGGGTGAGCAGTTCTTC
>TRBV19|TRBJ2-7|NA|NA
CASSIIRGQSEQYF
TGTGCCAGTAGTATAATTAGAGGGCAGAGCGAGCAGTACTTC
>TRBV12-3/TRBV12-4|TRBJ1-1|NA|NA
CASSRESGTEAFF
TGTGCCAGCAGTCGGGAGAGTGGGACTGAAGCTTTCTTT
>TRBV2|TRBJ1-4|NA|NA
CASRDNNEKLFF
TGTGCCAGCAGGGACAATAATGAAAAACTGTTTTTT
>TRBV9|TRBJ2-1|NA|NA
CASSFSGALSYNEQFF
TGTGCCAGCAGCTTTAGCGGAGCCCTCTCCTACAATGAGCAGTTCTTC
>TRBV28|TRBJ1-5|NA|NA
CASSPGLVQPQHF
TGTGCCAGCAGTCCTGGCCTGGTACAGCCCCAGCATTTT
>TRBV14|TRBJ2-7|NA|NA
CASSVVGLETEQYF
TGTGCCAGCAGCGTAGTTGGACTCGAGACCGAGCAGTACTTC
>TRBV7-2|TRBJ1-2|NA|TRBD1
CASSLGQGGGYTF
TGTGCCAGCAGCTTAGGACAGGGGGGTGGCTACACCTTC
>TRBV30|TRBJ2-5|NA|TRBD2
CAWSVGGSGGETQYF
TGTGCCTGGAGTGTAGGCGGGAGTGGGGGGGAGACCCAGTACTTC
>TRBV3-1/TRBV3-2|TRBJ2-1|few|TRBD2
CASSQDSGDYNEQFF
TGTGCCAGCAGCCAAGATAGCGGGGACTACAATGAGCAGTTCTTC
>TRBV18|TRBJ2-5|NA|NA
CASSQSRQETQYF
TGTGCCAGCTCACAATCCCGCCAAGAGACCCAGTACTTC
>TRBV5-4|TRBJ2-7|NA|NA
CASSSPGAAYEQYF
TGTGCCAGCAGCAGCCCGGGAGCCGCCTACGAGCAGTACTTC
>TRBV30|TRBJ1-4|NA|NA
CACPTVRGLNEKLFF
TGTGCCTGCCCCACTGTGCGGGGCCTTAATGAAAAACTGTTTTTT
>TRBV2|TRBJ2-1|NA|TRBD2
CASNPSSGLYNEQFF
TGTGCCAGCAACCCGTCTAGCGGGCTCTACAATGAGCAGTTCTTC
>TRBV3-1/TRBV3-2|TRBJ2-7|NA|TRBD1
CASSQTYRGARNGQYF
TGTGCCAGCAGCCAAACTTACAGGGGGGCCCGAAACGGGCAGTACTTC
>TRBV6-5|TRBJ2-7|NA|NA
CASSLQGRLEQYF
TGTGCCAGCAGCCTTCAGGGTCGCCTCGAGCAGTACTTC
>TRBV5-1|TRBJ2-7|NA|NA
CASSFYGQSYEQYF
TGCGCCAGCAGCTTCTATGGACAGTCCTACGAGCAGTACTTC
>TRBV15|TRBJ1-5|NA|NA
CATSREEGGNQPQHF
TGTGCCACCAGCAGAGAGGAGGGCGGCAATCAGCCCCAGCATTTT
>TRBV13|TRBJ2-7|once|TRBD1
CASSLRQGKSYEQYF
TGTGCCAGCAGCCTAAGACAGGGAAAATCCTACGAGCAGTACTTC
>TRBV18|TRBJ2-1|NA|TRBD1
CASSPRAVDGTGLTEQFF
TGTGCCAGCTCACCAAGGGCGGTAGACGGGACAGGGTTAACTGAGCAGTTCTTC
>TRBV27|TRBJ2-1|NA|NA
CASSQDYNEQFF
TGTGCCAGCAGTCAGGACTACAATGAGCAGTTCTTC
>TRBV6-2/TRBV6-3|TRBJ2-5|NA|TRBD1
CASSPNRGPRRQETQYF
TGTGCCAGCAGCCCTAACAGGGGGCCTAGGAGACAAGAGACCCAGTACTTC
>TRBV24-1|TRBJ2-1|NA|NA
CATSDRRVGGSYNEQFF
TGTGCCACCAGTGATCGGCGGGTTGGTGGATCCTACAATGAGCAGTTCTTC
>TRBV29-1|TRBJ2-2|NA|TRBD2
CSVKRTSGSTGELFF
TGCAGCGTTAAAAGGACTAGCGGGAGCACCGGGGAGCTGTTTTTT
>TRBV5-1|TRBJ2-2|NA|TRBD1
CASSSTGEAGELFF
TGCGCCAGCAGCTCGACAGGGGAGGCCGGGGAGCTGTTTTTT
>TRBV13|TRBJ2-3|once|TRBD1
CASSLPTQDRGADTQYF
TGTGCCAGCAGCCTCCCGACCCAGGACAGGGGTGCAGATACGCAGTATTTT
>TRBV7-8|TRBJ2-7|NA|TRBD1
CASSARTGRTYEQYF
TGTGCCAGCAGCGCCAGGACAGGGCGTACCTACGAGCAGTACTTC
>TRBV29-1|TRBJ2-5|NA|TRBD2
CSVEDRGTSGSREETQYF
TGCAGCGTTGAAGATCGGGGGACTAGCGGGAGTCGCGAGGAGACCCAGTACTTC
>TRBV19|TRBJ1-2|NA|NA
CASTATVGVGYTF
TGTGCCAGTACAGCGACAGTGGGTGTGGGCTACACCTTC
>TRBV3-1/TRBV3-2|TRBJ2-1|NA|TRBD2
CASSQGLAGVNEQFF
TGTGCCAGCAGCCAAGGACTAGCGGGAGTAAATGAGCAGTTCTTC
>TRBV28|TRBJ2-1|NA|NA
CASSLQLARNEQFF
TGTGCCAGCAGTTTACAGCTAGCCCGGAATGAGCAGTTCTTC
>TRBV5-6|TRBJ1-2|NA|NA
CASSLEPRPNYGYTF
TGTGCCAGCAGCTTGGAGCCCAGGCCTAACTATGGCTACACCTTC
>TRBV2|TRBJ1-6|NA|NA
CASRRGDTLNSPLHF
TGTGCCAGCAGGCGTGGGGACACACTCAATTCACCCCTCCACTTT